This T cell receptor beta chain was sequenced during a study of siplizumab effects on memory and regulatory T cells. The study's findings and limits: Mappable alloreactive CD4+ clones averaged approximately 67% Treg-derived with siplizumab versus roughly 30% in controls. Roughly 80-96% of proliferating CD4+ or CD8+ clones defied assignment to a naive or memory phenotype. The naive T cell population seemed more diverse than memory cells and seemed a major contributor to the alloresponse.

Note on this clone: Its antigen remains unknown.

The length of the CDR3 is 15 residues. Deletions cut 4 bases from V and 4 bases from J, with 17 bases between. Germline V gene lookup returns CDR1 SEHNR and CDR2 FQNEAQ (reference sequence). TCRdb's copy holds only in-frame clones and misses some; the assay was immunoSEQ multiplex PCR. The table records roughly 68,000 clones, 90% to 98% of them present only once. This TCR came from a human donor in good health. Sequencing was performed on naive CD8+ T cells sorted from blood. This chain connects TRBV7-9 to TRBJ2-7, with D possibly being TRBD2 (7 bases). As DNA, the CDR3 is TGTGCCAGCAGCTCCTCAGACCGGGGGGCGTACGAGCAGTACTTC. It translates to CASSSSDRGAYEQYF.